This T cell receptor beta chain derives from a study of early T cells in non-severe SARS-CoV-2 infection. MiXCR was run by TCRdb on the 5' RACE reads, yielding one entry per CDR3 protein. The sample yields around 35,000 distinct CDR3 sequences, 5.8% seen once. Germline V lookup: CDR1 SEHNR, CDR2 FQNEAQ (reference sequence). Trimming cost V 6 bases and J 2 bases, with 19 bases left between them. The CDR3 covers 16 residues. At least ten counts were recorded for this clonotype. This sequence was found in an adult who was a healthcare worker with PCR-confirmed SARS-CoV-2 infection or an uninfected control (not recorded which). The J gene is TRBJ1-1, the V gene TRBV7-9; possibly TRBD1 for D (6 bases). Sequenced sample: whole blood. CDR3 in DNA: TGTGCCAGCAGTCCTACCCAGGGGAGGGGTAACACTGAAGCTTTCTTT. Amino acid sequence: CASSPTQGRGNTEAFF.